This T cell receptor beta chain was sequenced during a study of Ad26.COV2.S vaccination and SARS-CoV-2 variants. On this clone itself: The antigen is unknown.

Study-wide results and limits: A substantial breadth of spike-specific CD8+ and CD4+ T cell responses after vaccination has been reported. Comparability of non-spike TCR breadth was observed across vaccine and placebo recipients.

This table comes from immunoSEQ multiplex PCR, and its TCRdb copy is limited to in-frame clones, with some not included. Among 350,000 to 500,000 clones listed, 80% to 95% were seen once. Germline lookup yields CDR1 SNHLY and CDR2 FYNNEI. This CDR3 contains 15 residues. Trimming took 2 bases from V and 1 from J, leaving 12 bases between them. Indicated treatment: some 19 received Ad26.COV2.S at low or high dose, single or two shots; five or six received placebo; per-sample allocation not given. Sampling occurred on day 63 after the first vaccine or placebo injection. What was given as vaccine was an Ad26 vector encoding Wuhan-strain SARS-CoV-2 spike.

This clonotype was obtained from a person between 18 and 65 years old who received the Ad26.COV2.S COVID-19 vaccine or a placebo. This chain links TRBV2 with TRBJ2-7; D call uncertain. Sequencing used peripheral blood, obtained in a trial of Ad26.COV2.S vaccine versus placebo. In DNA form, the CDR3 reads TGTGCCAGCAGTGAATTTGGGGTGCGTTCCTACGAGCAGTACTTC. Translation: CASSEFGVRSYEQYF.